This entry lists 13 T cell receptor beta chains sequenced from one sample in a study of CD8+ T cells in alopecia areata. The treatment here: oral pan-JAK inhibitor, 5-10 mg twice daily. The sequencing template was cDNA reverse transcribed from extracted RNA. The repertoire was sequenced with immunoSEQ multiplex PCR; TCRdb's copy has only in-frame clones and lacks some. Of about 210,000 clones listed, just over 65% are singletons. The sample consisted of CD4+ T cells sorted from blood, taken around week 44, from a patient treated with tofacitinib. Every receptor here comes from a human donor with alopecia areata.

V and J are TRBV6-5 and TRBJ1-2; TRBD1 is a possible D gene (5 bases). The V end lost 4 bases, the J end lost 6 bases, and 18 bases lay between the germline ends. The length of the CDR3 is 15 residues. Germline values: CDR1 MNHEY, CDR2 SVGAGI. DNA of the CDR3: TGTGCCAGCAGTTCCCCACGGGACTCACATGATGGCTACACCTTC. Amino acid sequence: CASSSPRDSHDGYTF.

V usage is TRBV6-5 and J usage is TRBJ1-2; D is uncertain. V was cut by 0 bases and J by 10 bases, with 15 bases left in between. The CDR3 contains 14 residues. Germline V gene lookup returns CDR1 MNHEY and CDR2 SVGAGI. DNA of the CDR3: TGTGCCAGCAGTTACTCGAGCGGTACTCCGGCCTACACCTTC. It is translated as CASSYSSGTPAYTF.

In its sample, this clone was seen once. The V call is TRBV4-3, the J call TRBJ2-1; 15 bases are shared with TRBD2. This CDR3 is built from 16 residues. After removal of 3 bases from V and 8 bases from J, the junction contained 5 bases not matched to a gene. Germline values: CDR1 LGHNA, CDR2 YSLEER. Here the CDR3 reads CASSHRTSGGADEQFF. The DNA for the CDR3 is TGCGCCAGCAGCCACCGGACTAGCGGGGGGGCGGATGAGCAGTTCTTC.

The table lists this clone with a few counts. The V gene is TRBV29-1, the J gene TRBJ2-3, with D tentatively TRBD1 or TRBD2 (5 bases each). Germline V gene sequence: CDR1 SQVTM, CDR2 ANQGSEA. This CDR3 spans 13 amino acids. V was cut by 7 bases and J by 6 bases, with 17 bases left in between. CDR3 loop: CSAFRDLPDTQYF. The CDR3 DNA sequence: TGCAGCGCCTTCCGGGACCTCCCGGATACGCAGTATTTT.

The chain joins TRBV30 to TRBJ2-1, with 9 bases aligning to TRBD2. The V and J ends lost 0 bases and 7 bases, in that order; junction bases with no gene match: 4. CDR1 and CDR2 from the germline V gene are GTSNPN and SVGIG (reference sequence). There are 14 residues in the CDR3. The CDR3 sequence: CAWSVRSGGNEQFF. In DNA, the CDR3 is TGTGCCTGGAGTGTACGTAGCGGGGGTAATGAGCAGTTCTTC.

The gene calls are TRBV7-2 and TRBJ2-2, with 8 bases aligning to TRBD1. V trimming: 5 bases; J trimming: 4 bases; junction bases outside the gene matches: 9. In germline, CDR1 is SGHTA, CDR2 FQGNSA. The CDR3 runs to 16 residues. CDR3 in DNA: TGTGCCAGCAGCCGTCTAGGACAGGGTCCCACCGGGGAGCTGTTTTTT. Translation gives CASSRLGQGPTGELFF.

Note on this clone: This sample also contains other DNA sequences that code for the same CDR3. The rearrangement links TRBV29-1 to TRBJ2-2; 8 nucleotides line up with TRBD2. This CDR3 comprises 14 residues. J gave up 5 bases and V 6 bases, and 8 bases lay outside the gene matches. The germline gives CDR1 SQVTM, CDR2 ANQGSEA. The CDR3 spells CSVRSGGGTGELFF. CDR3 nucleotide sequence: TGCAGCGTGCGGAGCGGGGGCGGGACCGGGGAGCTGTTTTTT.

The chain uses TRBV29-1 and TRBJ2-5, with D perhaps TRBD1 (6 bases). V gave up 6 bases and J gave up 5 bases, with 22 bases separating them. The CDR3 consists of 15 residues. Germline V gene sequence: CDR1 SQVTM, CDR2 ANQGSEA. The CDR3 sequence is CSVTPSGTIGETQYF. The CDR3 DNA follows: TGCAGCGTCACCCCTTCCGGGACAATCGGGGAGACCCAGTACTTC.

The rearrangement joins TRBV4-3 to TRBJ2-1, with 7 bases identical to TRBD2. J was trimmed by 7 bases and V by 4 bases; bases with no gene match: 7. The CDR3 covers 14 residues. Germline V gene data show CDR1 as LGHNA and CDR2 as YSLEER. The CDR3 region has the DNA TGCGCCAGCAGCCGCGCCGGGACTACGAATGAGCAGTTCTTC. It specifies CASSRAGTTNEQFF.

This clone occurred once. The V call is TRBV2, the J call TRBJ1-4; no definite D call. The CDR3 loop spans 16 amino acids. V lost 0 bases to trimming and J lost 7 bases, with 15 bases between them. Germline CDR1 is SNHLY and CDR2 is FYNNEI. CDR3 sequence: CASSEALVGIREKLFF. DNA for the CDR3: TGTGCCAGCAGTGAAGCGCTAGTGGGGATCCGTGAAAAACTGTTTTTT. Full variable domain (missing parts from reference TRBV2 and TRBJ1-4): EPEVTQTPSHQVTQMGQEVILRCVPISNHLYFYWYRQILGQKVEFLVSFYNNEISEKSEIFDDQFSVERPDGSNFTLKIRSTKLEDSAMYFCASSEALVGIREKLFFGSGTQLSVL.

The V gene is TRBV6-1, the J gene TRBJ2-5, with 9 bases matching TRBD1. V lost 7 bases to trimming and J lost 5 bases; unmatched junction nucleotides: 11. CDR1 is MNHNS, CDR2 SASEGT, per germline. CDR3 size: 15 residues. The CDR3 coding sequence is TGTGCCAGCAAAGGGAGGGGACAGGGTTTGGAGACCCAGTACTTC. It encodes CASKGRGQGLETQYF.

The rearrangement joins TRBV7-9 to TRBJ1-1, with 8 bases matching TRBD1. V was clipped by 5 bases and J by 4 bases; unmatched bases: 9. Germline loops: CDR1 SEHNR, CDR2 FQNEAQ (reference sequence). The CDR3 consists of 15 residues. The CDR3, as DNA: TGTGCCAGCAGCGCAGGGGGCTATGGTGGCACTGAAGCTTTCTTT. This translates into CASSAGGYGGTEAFF.

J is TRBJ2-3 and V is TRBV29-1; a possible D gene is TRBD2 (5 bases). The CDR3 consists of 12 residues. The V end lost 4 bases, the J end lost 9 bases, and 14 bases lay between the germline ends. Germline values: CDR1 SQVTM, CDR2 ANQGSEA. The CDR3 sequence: CSVVVRELTQYF. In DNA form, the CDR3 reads TGCAGCGTTGTAGTCCGGGAACTCACGCAGTATTTT.